The 9 T cell receptor beta chains reported below all come from one sample, sequenced in a study of CXCR3-negative and CXCR3-positive naive CD8 T cells. Through 5' RACE with UMI labels, the TRB cDNA libraries were prepared. TCRdb reprocessed the 5' RACE reads and keeps a single row for each CDR3 protein, giving no DNA. The ten top clones account for under 0.35%, within a sample of 130,000 to 150,000 distinct CDR3 sequences. Overall study results and limits: Higher TRB CDR3 hydrophobicity marked CXCR3-positive naive cells relative to CXCR3-negative naive cells.

Their cognate antigens are unknown. The specimen was naive CXCR3+ CD8+ T cells from blood. The sample's subset: CD45RO-CCR7+CD27+CD95- naive CD8+ T cells expressing CXCR3 (TNR3+). The receptor set was obtained from a human donor in good health. Some clones in this sample may be carry-over from other donors' samples.

The chain combines TRBV6-1 with TRBJ1-5; the TCRdb D gene call, TRBD1, has no DNA to confirm it. Germline V gene sequence: CDR1 MNHNS, CDR2 SASEGT. The CDR3 sequence is 18 residues long. CDR3 region: CASSRGQGVPDSNQPQHF.

The chain carries TRBV7-9 and TRBJ1-2; TCRdb lists TRBD1, though no DNA is available to test this call. The CDR3 covers 17 residues. Germline V gives CDR1 SEHNR, CDR2 FQNEAQ (reference sequence). CDR3 loop: CASSSTFGTGDSYGYTF.

This rearrangement joins TRBV5-5 to TRBJ1-2. This CDR3 region has 14 residues. Germline loops: CDR1 SGHKS, CDR2 YYEKEE (reference sequence). The CDR3 loop is CASSLGPINSIYTF.

The chain uses TRBV5-4 and TRBJ2-7; TCRdb's D call of TRBD2 is untestable without DNA. This CDR3 region has 12 residues. Germline CDR1 is SGHNT and CDR2 is YYREEE (reference sequence). CDR3 sequence reads: CASGREAHEQYF.

This chain uses TRBV20-1 with TRBJ2-7; TCRdb's assignment of TRBD2 cannot be checked, as there is no DNA. CDR1 and CDR2 from the germline V gene are DFQATT and SNEGSKA (reference sequence). The CDR3 is 15 amino acids. The CDR3 protein is CSASPREAASYEQYF.

The chain employs TRBV7-9 and TRBJ1-1; no DNA is available, so the TRBD1 call from TCRdb remains unchecked. Germline assignment: CDR1 SEHNR and CDR2 FQNEAQ (reference sequence). CDR3 length equals 12 residues. CDR3 loop: CASSSGAGEAFF.

The rearrangement joins TRBV29-1 to TRBJ1-1. The CDR3 spans 13 residues. The germline gives CDR1 SQVTM, CDR2 ANQGSEA. The CDR3 region is CSVDIAMNTEAFF.

The V call is TRBV24-1, the J call TRBJ2-1; TCRdb reports TRBD1, a call that lacks DNA to check it against. This CDR3 contains 17 residues. The germline gives CDR1 KGHDR, CDR2 SFDVKD. CDR3 in amino acids: CATSDLGGLSAHNEQFF.

The chain recombines TRBV28 with TRBJ1-5. The germline CDR1 and CDR2 sequences are MDHEN and SYDVKM. The CDR3 is 14 residues long. CDR3 in amino acids: CASSSRWGNQPQHF.